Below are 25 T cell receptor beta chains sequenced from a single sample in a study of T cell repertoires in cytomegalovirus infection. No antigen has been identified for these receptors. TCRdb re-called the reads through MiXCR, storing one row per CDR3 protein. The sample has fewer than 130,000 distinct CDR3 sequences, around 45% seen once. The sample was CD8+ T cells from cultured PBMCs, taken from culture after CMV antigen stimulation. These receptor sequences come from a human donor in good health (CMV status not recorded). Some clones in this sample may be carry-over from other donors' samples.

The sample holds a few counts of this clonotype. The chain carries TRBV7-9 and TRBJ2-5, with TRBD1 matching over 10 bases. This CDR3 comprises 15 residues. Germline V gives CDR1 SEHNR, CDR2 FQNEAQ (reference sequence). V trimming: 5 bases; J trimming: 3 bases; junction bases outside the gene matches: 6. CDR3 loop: CASSDRDRGEETQYF. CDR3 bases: TGTGCCAGCAGCGACCGGGACAGGGGAGAAGAGACCCAGTACTTC.

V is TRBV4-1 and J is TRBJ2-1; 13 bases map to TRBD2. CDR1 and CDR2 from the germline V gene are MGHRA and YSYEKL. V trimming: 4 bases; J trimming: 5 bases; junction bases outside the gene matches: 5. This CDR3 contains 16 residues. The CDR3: CASSLRTSGGNNEQFF. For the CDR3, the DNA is TGCGCCAGCAGCCTCCGGACTAGCGGGGGAAACAATGAGCAGTTCTTC.

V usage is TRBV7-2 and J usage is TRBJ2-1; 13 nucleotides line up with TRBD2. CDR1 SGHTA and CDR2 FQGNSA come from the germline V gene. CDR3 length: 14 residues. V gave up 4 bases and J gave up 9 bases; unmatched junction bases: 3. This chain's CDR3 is CASSSWTSGGEQFF. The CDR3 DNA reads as TGTGCCAGCAGCTCCTGGACTAGCGGGGGTGAGCAGTTCTTC.

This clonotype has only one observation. The CDR3 sequence is CASSGYGANVLTF. CDR3 in DNA: TGTGCCAGCAGCGGGTACGGGGCCAACGTCCTGACTTTC. V gene TRBV11-2 combines with J gene TRBJ2-6; D not resolved. Trimming pared 5 bases from V and 4 bases from J, leaving 6 bases between. From germline, CDR1 is SGHAT and CDR2 FQNNGV. The CDR3 sequence is 13 residues long.

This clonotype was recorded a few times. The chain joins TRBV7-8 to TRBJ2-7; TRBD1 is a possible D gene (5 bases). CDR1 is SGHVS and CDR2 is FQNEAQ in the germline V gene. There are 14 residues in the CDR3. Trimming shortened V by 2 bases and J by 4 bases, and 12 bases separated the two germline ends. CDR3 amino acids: CASSLRSGWYEQYF. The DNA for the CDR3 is TGTGCCAGCAGCTTAAGGTCAGGGTGGTACGAGCAGTACTTC.

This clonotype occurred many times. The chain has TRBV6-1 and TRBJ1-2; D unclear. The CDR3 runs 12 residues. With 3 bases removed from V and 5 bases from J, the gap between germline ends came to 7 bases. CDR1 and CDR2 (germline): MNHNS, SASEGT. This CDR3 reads CASSEGLYGYTF. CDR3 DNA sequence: TGTGCCAGCAGTGAGGGTCTATATGGCTACACCTTC.

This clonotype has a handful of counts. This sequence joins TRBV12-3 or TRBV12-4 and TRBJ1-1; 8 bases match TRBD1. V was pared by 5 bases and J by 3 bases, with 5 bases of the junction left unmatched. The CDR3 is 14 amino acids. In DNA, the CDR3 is TGTGCCAGCAGTACCGGGGACAGGTACACTGAAGCTTTCTTT. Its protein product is CASSTGDRYTEAFF.

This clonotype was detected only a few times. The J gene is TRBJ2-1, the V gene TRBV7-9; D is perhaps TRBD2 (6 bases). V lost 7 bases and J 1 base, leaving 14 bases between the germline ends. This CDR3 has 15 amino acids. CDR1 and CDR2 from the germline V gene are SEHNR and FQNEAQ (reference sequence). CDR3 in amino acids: CASTFGGVSYNEQFF. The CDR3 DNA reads TGTGCCAGCACCTTTGGCGGGGTATCCTACAATGAGCAGTTCTTC.

The CDR3 is CASSEGQSTGELFF. CDR3 in DNA: TGTGCCAGCAGTGAGGGACAGTCCACCGGGGAGCTGTTTTTT. V is TRBV2 and J is TRBJ2-2; the match to TRBD1 covers 7 bases. With 3 bases clipped from V and 4 bases from J, the junction kept 2 bases outside the gene matches. Germline V gives CDR1 SNHLY, CDR2 FYNNEI. The CDR3 is 14 amino acids.

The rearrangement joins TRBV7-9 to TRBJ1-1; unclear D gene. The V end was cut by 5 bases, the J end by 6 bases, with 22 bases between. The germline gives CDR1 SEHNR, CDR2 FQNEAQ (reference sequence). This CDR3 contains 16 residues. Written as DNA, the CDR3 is TGTGCCAGCAGCGATAAGGAACGGCCATCCTGGCCTGAAGCTTTCTTT. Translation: CASSDKERPSWPEAFF. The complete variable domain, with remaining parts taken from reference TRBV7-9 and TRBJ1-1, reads DTGVSQNPRHKITKRGQNVTFRCDPISEHNRLYWYRQTLGQGPEFLTYFQNEAQLEKSRLLSDRFSAERPKGSFSTLEIQRTEQGDSAMYLCASSDKERPSWPEAFFGQGTRLTVV.

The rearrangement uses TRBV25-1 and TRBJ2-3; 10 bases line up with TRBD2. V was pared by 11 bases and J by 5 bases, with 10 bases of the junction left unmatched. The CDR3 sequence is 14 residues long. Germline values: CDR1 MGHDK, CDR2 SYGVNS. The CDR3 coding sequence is TGTGCCTCCTTGGTAGCGGGGGGTGGAGATACGCAGTATTTT. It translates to CASLVAGGGDTQYF.

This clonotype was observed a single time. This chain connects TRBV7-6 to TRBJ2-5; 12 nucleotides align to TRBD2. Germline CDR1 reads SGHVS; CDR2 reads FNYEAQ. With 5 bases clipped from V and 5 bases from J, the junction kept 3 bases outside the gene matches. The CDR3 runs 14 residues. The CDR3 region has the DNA TGTGCCAGCAGCGGACTAGCGGGGTCTGAGACCCAGTACTTC. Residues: CASSGLAGSETQYF.

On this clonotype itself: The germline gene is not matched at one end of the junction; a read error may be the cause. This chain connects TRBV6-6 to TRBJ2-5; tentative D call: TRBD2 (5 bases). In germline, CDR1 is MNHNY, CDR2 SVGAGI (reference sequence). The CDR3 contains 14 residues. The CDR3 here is CASSYSTRIENQYF. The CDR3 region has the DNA TGTGCCAGCAGTTACTCCACTAGAATAGAGAACCAGTACTTC.

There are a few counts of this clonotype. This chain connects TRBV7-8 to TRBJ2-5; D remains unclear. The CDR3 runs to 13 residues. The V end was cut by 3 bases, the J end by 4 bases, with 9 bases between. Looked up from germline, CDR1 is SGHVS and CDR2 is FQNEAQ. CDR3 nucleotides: TGTGCCAGCAGCTTGCTAGATCTAGAGACCCAGTACTTC. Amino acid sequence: CASSLLDLETQYF.

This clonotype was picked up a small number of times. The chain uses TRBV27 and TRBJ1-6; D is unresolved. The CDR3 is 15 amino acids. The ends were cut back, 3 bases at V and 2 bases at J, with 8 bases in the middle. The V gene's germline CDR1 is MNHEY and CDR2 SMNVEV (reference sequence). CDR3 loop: CASSLGSAYNSPLHF. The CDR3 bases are TGTGCCAGCAGTTTGGGAAGCGCCTATAATTCACCCCTCCACTTT.

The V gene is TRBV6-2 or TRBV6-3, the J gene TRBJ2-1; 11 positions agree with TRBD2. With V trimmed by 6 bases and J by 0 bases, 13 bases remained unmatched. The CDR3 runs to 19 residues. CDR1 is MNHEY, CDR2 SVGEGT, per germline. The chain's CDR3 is CASSQPTSGGPSSYNEQFF. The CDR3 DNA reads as TGTGCCAGCAGCCAACCCACTAGCGGGGGCCCGAGCTCCTACAATGAGCAGTTCTTC.

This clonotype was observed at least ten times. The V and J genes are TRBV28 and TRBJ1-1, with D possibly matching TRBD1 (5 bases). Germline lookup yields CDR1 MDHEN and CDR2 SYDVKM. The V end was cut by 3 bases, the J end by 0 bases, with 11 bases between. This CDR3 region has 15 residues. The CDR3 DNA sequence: TGTGCCAGCAGTTTTGACAGAAACATGAACACTGAAGCTTTCTTT. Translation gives CASSFDRNMNTEAFF.

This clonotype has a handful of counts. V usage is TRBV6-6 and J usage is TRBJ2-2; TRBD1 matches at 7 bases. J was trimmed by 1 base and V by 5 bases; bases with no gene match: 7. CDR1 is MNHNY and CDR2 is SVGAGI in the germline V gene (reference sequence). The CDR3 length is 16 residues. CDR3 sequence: CASSINRDRNTGELFF. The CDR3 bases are TGTGCCAGCAGTATAAACCGGGACAGGAACACCGGGGAGCTGTTTTTT.

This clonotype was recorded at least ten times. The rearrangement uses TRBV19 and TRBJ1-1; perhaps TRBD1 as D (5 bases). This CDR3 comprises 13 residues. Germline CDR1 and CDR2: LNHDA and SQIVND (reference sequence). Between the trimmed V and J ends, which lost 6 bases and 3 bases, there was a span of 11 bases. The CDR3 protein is CASSRDGDTEAFF. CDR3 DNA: TGTGCCAGTAGCCGGGACGGTGACACTGAAGCTTTCTTT.

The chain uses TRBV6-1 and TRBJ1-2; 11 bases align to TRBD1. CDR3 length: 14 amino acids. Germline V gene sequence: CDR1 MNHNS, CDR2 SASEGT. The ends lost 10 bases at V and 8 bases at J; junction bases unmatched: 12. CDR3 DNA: TGTGCCATCCGGCTCCTGGACAGGGGGCAAGGCTACACCTTC. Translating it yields CAIRLLDRGQGYTF.

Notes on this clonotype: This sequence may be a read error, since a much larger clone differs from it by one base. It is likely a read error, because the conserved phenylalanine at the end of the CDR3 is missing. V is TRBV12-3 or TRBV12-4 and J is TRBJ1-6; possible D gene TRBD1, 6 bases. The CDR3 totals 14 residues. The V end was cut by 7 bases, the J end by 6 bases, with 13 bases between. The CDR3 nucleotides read TGTGCCAGCAACAAACAGGGATTTAATTCACCCCTCCACTAT. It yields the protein CASNKQGFNSPLHY.

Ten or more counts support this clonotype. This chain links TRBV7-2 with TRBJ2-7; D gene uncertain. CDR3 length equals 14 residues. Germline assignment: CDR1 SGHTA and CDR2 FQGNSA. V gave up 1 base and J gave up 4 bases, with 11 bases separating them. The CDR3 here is CASSLVPAAYEQYF. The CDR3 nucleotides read TGTGCCAGCAGCTTAGTGCCGGCAGCATACGAGCAGTACTTC.

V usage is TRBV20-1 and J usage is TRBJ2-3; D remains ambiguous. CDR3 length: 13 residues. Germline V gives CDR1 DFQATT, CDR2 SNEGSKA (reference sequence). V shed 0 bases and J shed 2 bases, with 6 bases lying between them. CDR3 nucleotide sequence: TGCAGTGCTAGAGATGCTCTCACAGATACGCAGTATTTT. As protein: CSARDALTDTQYF.

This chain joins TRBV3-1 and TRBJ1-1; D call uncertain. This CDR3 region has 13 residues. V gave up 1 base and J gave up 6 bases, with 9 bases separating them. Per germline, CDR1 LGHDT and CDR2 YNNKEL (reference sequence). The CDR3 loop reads CASSQVLAAEAFF. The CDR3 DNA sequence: TGTGCCAGCAGCCAAGTATTGGCAGCTGAAGCTTTCTTT.

For the CDR3, the DNA is TGTGCCAGCAGTTGGGACAGCGGGGGGGCCTACGAGCAGTACTTC. It is translated as CASSWDSGGAYEQYF. The chain uses TRBV27 and TRBJ2-7; the match to TRBD2 covers 10 bases. CDR3 length: 15 amino acids. Losses at the gene ends were 4 bases for V and 2 bases for J; bases not matched to a gene: 5. CDR1 and CDR2 (germline): MNHEY, SMNVEV (reference sequence).